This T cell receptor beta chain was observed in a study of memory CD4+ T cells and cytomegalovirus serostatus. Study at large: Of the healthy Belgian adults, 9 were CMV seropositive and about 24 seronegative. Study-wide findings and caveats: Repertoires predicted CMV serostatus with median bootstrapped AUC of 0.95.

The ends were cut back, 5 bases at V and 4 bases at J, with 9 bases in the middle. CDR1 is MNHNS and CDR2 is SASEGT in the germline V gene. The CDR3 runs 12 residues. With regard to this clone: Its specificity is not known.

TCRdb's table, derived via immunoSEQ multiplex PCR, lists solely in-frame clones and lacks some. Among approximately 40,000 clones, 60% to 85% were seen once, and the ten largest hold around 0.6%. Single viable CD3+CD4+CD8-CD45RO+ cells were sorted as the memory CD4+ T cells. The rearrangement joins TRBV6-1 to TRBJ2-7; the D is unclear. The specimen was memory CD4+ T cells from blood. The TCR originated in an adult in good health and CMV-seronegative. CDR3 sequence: CASSSTVYEQYF. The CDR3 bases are TGTGCCAGCAGTTCTACAGTTTACGAGCAGTACTTC.